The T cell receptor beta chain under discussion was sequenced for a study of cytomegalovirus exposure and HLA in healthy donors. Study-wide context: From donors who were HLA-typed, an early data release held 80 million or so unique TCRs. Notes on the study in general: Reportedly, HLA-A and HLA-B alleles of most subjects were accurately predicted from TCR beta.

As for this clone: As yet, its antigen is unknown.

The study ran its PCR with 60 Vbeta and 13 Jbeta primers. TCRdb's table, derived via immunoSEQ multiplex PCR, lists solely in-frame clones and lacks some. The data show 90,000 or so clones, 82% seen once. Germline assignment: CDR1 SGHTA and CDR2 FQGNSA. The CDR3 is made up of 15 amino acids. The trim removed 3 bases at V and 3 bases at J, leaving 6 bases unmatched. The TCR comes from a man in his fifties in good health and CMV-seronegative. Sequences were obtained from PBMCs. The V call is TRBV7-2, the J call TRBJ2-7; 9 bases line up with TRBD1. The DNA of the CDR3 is TGTGCCAGCAGCTTGGTCGGGACAGGGAACTACGAGCAGTACTTC. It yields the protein CASSLVGTGNYEQYF.